Below are 11 T cell receptor beta chains sequenced from a single sample in a study of blood T cell repertoires in COVID-19. Profiling relied on immunoSEQ multiplex PCR, and the TCRdb table lists in-frame clones only, not all of them. The table lists 200,000 to 300,000 clones, approximately 86% of them singletons, with approximately 2% in the top ten. The source material was peripheral blood. Source of these receptors: a young man with active or convalescent COVID-19.

The chain joins TRBV5-1 to TRBJ2-7, with 11 positions matching TRBD2. Per the germline V gene, CDR1 is SGHRS and CDR2 is YFSETQ. The V segment lost 4 bases and the J segment 7 bases; nucleotides outside the gene matches: 10. This CDR3 has 15 amino acids. CDR3 nucleotide sequence: TGCGCCAGCAGCCTCATAGCGGGGGGGCGTCGGGAGCAGTACTTC. Its translation: CASSLIAGGRREQYF. Full variable domain (outside the CDR3, taken from reference TRBV5-1 and TRBJ2-7): KAGVTQTPRYLIKTRGQQVTLSCSPISGHRSVSWYQQTPGQGLQFLFEYFSETQRNKGNFPGRFSGRQFSNSRSEMNVSTLELGDSALYLCASSLIAGGRREQYFGPGTRLTVT.

CDR3 sequence: CASSLASSGNYGYTF. The DNA for the CDR3 is TGTGCCAGCAGCTTGGCTTCCAGCGGGAACTATGGCTACACCTTC. The gene calls are TRBV5-5 and TRBJ1-2; D is unresolved. The germline V gene has CDR1 SGHKS and CDR2 YYEKEE (reference sequence). V lost 0 bases and J lost 2, with 11 bases in between. This CDR3 is built from 15 residues.

The genes are TRBV29-1 and TRBJ2-3, with D perhaps TRBD2 (5 bases). The CDR3 consists of 11 residues. Per the germline V gene, CDR1 is SQVTM and CDR2 is ANQGSEA. V was pared by 6 bases and J by 6 bases, with 10 bases between. The CDR3 coding sequence is TGCAGCGTCCTGAGGACTGATACGCAGTATTTT. Amino acids: CSVLRTDTQYF.

This sequence joins TRBV5-6 and TRBJ1-3; D is perhaps TRBD1 (6 bases). Trimming removed 3 bases at V and 16 bases at J, with 20 bases between. This CDR3 has 13 residues. CDR1 SGHDT and CDR2 YYEEEE come from the germline V gene. CDR3 loop: CASSSRRQAAGYF. In DNA, the CDR3 is TGTGCCAGCAGCTCCCGACGACAGGCTGCAGGGTATTTT.

J is TRBJ1-1 and V is TRBV4-1, with a weak D call TRBD1 (6 bases). Germline loops: CDR1 MGHRA, CDR2 YSYEKL. The ends were cut back, 1 base at V and 1 base at J, with 13 bases in the middle. The CDR3 spans 16 residues. CDR3 nucleotide sequence: TGCGCCAGCAGCCAAGTGGACAGTGGGTGGAACACTGAAGCTTTCTTT. This translates into CASSQVDSGWNTEAFF.

The chain has TRBV20-1 and TRBJ2-2; D not certain. The CDR3 runs to 12 residues. The V end was cut by 3 bases, the J end by 7 bases, with 9 bases between. CDR1 is DFQATT and CDR2 is SNEGSKA in the germline V gene (reference sequence). The CDR3 region has the DNA TGCAGTGCTAGTACTCGGGTCGGGGAGCTGTTTTTT. Translating gives CSASTRVGELFF.

The chain carries TRBV30 and TRBJ1-6, with D maybe TRBD1 (6 bases). CDR1 and CDR2 (germline): GTSNPN, SVGIG (reference sequence). CDR3 length: 15 amino acids. V was shortened by 3 bases and J by 6 bases, with 15 bases between the two germline ends. CDR3 protein: CAWSLTTGLNSPLHF. The CDR3 coding sequence is TGTGCCTGGAGCCTAACGACAGGACTTAATTCACCCCTCCACTTT.

This chain joins TRBV30 and TRBJ1-4; 9 nucleotides agree with TRBD1. The CDR3 is 18 amino acids. The germline V gene encodes CDR1 GTSNPN and CDR2 SVGIG (reference sequence). The V and J ends lost 4 bases and 5 bases, in that order; junction bases with no gene match: 17. The CDR3 protein is CAWKKKTGGARPNEKLFF. The CDR3 region has the DNA TGTGCCTGGAAGAAAAAGACAGGGGGTGCCCGACCCAATGAAAAACTGTTTTTT. The full variable domain, rest sourced from reference TRBV30 and TRBJ1-4, is SQTIHQWPATLVQPVGSPLSLECTVEGTSNPNLYWYRQAAGRGLQLLFYSVGIGQISSEVPQNLSASRPQDRQFILSSKKLLLSDSGFYLCAWKKKTGGARPNEKLFFGSGTQLSVL.

V gene TRBV6-6 combines with J gene TRBJ1-5; 9 nucleotides align to TRBD1. V lost 7 bases and J lost 0; bases outside the gene matches: 1. This CDR3 comprises 14 residues. Germline V gene lookup returns CDR1 MNHNY and CDR2 SVGAGI (reference sequence). The CDR3 is CASMTGGSNQPQHF. Here the CDR3 DNA reads TGTGCCAGCATGACAGGGGGTAGCAATCAGCCCCAGCATTTT.

This chain connects TRBV5-6 to TRBJ1-4; TRBD1 agrees at 8 bases. The ends lost 4 bases at V and 7 bases at J; junction bases unmatched: 9. Germline values: CDR1 SGHDT, CDR2 YYEEEE. The CDR3 runs 15 residues. CDR3 in DNA: TGTGCCAGCAGCAACAAGACAGGGGTGGCTGAAAAACTGTTTTTT. It specifies CASSNKTGVAEKLFF. Supplemented by reference TRBV5-6 and TRBJ1-4, the full variable domain reads DAGVTQSPTHLIKTRGQQVTLRCSPKSGHDTVSWYQQALGQGPQFIFQYYEEEERQRGNFPDRFSGHQFPNYSSELNVNALLLGDSALYLCASSNKTGVAEKLFFGSGTQLSVL.

The CDR3 loop is CATIAGGGTDTQYF. The CDR3 DNA reads TGCGCCACCATAGCGGGGGGCGGCACAGATACGCAGTATTTT. The V and J genes are TRBV10-2 and TRBJ2-3, with 10 bases matching TRBD2. CDR3 length: 14 residues. Germline CDR1 is WSHSY and CDR2 is SAAADI. With 10 bases clipped from V and 1 base from J, the junction kept 5 bases outside the gene matches.